The present entry profiles one TCR beta chain with its context. The data originate from a study of technical replicates of blood from a handful of donors. The data were produced by immunoSEQ multiplex PCR, yet TCRdb's version contains in-frame clones alone and is incomplete. The profile shows almost 70,000 clones, about 91% of them singletons. This clonotype originated in a human donor in good health. The specimen sequenced was T cells isolated from PBMCs.

CDR3 sequence: CASSLTSTGRDTQYF. Written as DNA, the CDR3 is TGTGCCAGCAGTTTAACTAGTACTGGGCGAGATACGCAGTATTTT. The chain has TRBV6-1 and TRBJ2-3, with TRBD2 as a possible D gene (5 bases). CDR1 and CDR2 from the germline V gene are MNHNS and SASEGT. The CDR3 sequence is 15 residues long. Trimming left V 5 bases short and J 5 bases short, with 17 bases between.